A single sample gave rise to the 29 T cell receptor beta chains below, sequenced in a study of control samples from healthy donors and cancer patients. Generated by immunoSEQ multiplex PCR, the TCRdb table keeps only in-frame clones and is missing some. The table lists some 64,000 clones, 87% of them singletons. Material: PBMCs. These receptors all stem from a woman aged 45-60 years with head and neck cancer.

This clone was counted once. The chain uses TRBV5-1 and TRBJ1-2; tentatively, D is TRBD1 (5 bases). CDR1 SGHRS and CDR2 YFSETQ come from the germline V gene. V lost 4 bases and J lost 3, with 13 bases in between. This CDR3 region has 14 residues. CDR3 nucleotide sequence: TGCGCCAGCAGCCTTAGGACATTCGACTATGGCTACACCTTC. Residues: CASSLRTFDYGYTF.

The CDR3 nucleotides are TGTGCCAGCAGTACCACCGGGACAGCGAATGAGCAGTTCTTC. Amino acids: CASSTTGTANEQFF. The V call is TRBV2, the J call TRBJ2-1; 7 bases line up with TRBD1. The germline V gene has CDR1 SNHLY and CDR2 FYNNEI. With V trimmed by 5 bases and J by 7 bases, 8 bases remained unmatched. This CDR3 region has 14 residues.

The chain links TRBV9 to TRBJ2-7, with D perhaps TRBD1 or TRBD2 (5 bases each). Trimming left V 1 base short and J 0 bases short, with 14 bases between. The CDR3 totals 16 residues. Germline V gives CDR1 SGDLS, CDR2 YYNGEE. CDR3 amino acids: CASSVRGDSVSYEQYF. The CDR3 DNA sequence: TGTGCCAGCAGCGTAAGGGGTGATAGCGTCTCCTACGAGCAGTACTTC.

The chain has TRBV18 and TRBJ2-5; D is unresolved. Trimming pared 2 bases from V and 5 bases from J, leaving 6 bases between. CDR1 and CDR2 (germline): KGHSH, LQKENI. The CDR3 covers 12 residues. In nucleotides, the CDR3 is TGTGCCAGCTCACCAACCGAGGAGACCCAGTACTTC. Its protein is CASSPTEETQYF.

The rearrangement joins TRBV29-1 to TRBJ2-2, with 11 bases identical to TRBD1. The V segment lost 6 bases and the J segment 9 bases; nucleotides outside the gene matches: 6. The CDR3 is 13 residues long. The germline CDR1 and CDR2 sequences are SQVTM and ANQGSEA. CDR3 in amino acids: CSVRDRGDRELFF. In DNA form, the CDR3 reads TGCAGCGTCAGGGACAGGGGGGACAGGGAGCTGTTTTTT.

The chain carries TRBV11-2 and TRBJ2-1; 9 bases match TRBD1. Looked up from germline, CDR1 is SGHAT and CDR2 is FQNNGV. This CDR3 has 15 amino acids. V dropped 6 bases and J dropped 5; count of bases not matched to a gene: 8. CDR3: CASRAGQGSHNEQFF. DNA of the CDR3: TGTGCCAGCAGGGCAGGACAGGGGTCTCACAATGAGCAGTTCTTC.

This clone is a singleton in its sample. The chain couples TRBV15 to TRBJ2-3; 8 bases fit TRBD2. There are 14 residues in the CDR3. V was clipped by 1 base and J by 6 bases; unmatched bases: 3. Germline lookup yields CDR1 LNHNV and CDR2 YYDKDF (reference sequence). The CDR3 spells CATSRGAGGDTQYF. CDR3 nucleotide sequence: TGTGCCACCAGCAGAGGGGCGGGGGGCGATACGCAGTATTTT.

This clone was detected a few times. V and J are TRBV28 and TRBJ1-2; D perhaps matches TRBD1 (5 bases). V was pared by 4 bases and J by 1 base, with 13 bases between. Germline V lookup: CDR1 MDHEN, CDR2 SYDVKM. CDR3 length: 15 amino acids. As DNA, the CDR3 is TGTGCCAGCAGTTCCCAGGGATTAATTAACTATGGCTACACCTTC. Its translation: CASSSQGLINYGYTF.

This clone was seen a single time. V and J are TRBV4-1 and TRBJ2-7; the D is unclear. This CDR3 is 12 amino acids long. Trimming left V 3 bases short and J 2 bases short, with 5 bases between. Germline values: CDR1 MGHRA, CDR2 YSYEKL. The CDR3 protein is CASSQTPYEQYF. CDR3 bases: TGCGCCAGCAGCCAGACTCCCTACGAGCAGTACTTC.

The V gene is TRBV5-1, the J gene TRBJ2-2; 7 nucleotides agree with TRBD2. Per the germline V gene, CDR1 is SGHRS and CDR2 is YFSETQ. The CDR3 is 16 amino acids. The V segment lost 5 bases and the J segment 2 bases; nucleotides outside the gene matches: 9. CDR3 protein: CASRYLQRGNTGELFF. CDR3 DNA sequence: TGCGCCAGCAGATACCTCCAGCGGGGTAACACCGGGGAGCTGTTTTTT.

This clone occurred once. The rearrangement uses TRBV2 and TRBJ1-5; 7 bases are a match to TRBD1. The CDR3 loop spans 21 amino acids. Germline assignment: CDR1 SNHLY and CDR2 FYNNEI. V shed 4 bases, J shed 2 bases, and the junction held 23 bases outside the gene matches. CDR3 amino acids: CASSGRGLPPTNPLGNQPQHF. The CDR3 nucleotides read TGTGCCAGCAGTGGAAGGGGGCTACCCCCGACCAATCCCCTCGGCAATCAGCCCCAGCATTTT.

The CDR3 nucleotides are TGTGCCAGTAGCGATCAGGGAGCAGATACGCAGTATTTT. Its translation: CASSDQGADTQYF. The chain carries TRBV19 and TRBJ2-3; possibly TRBD1 or TRBD2 for D (5 bases each). The CDR3 has 13 residues. Germline CDR1 reads LNHDA; CDR2 reads SQIVND (reference sequence). Deletions cut 6 bases from V and 4 bases from J, with 11 bases between. The full variable domain, its missing parts supplied by reference TRBV19 and TRBJ2-3, is DGGITQSPKYLFRKEGQNVTLSCEQNLNHDAMYWYRQDPGQGLRLIYYSQIVNDFQKGDIAEGYSVSREKKESFPLTVTSAQKNPTAFYLCASSDQGADTQYFGPGTRLTVL.

The chain carries TRBV5-8 and TRBJ1-2; perhaps TRBD1 as D (5 bases). CDR1 is SGHTS, CDR2 YDEGEE, per germline. The CDR3 loop spans 12 amino acids. Deletions cut 5 bases from V and 7 bases from J, with 12 bases between. The CDR3 loop is CASRVQGSGYTF. CDR3 bases: TGTGCCAGCAGGGTGCAGGGTTCTGGCTACACCTTC.

The chain recombines TRBV9 with TRBJ2-3, with D possibly called TRBD1 or TRBD2 (5 bases each). CDR1 SGDLS and CDR2 YYNGEE come from the germline V gene. CDR3 size: 14 residues. V was pared by 1 base and J by 4 bases, with 10 bases between. CDR3 loop: CASSVTGLPDTQYF. Written as DNA, the CDR3 is TGTGCCAGCAGCGTAACGGGGCTCCCAGATACGCAGTATTTT.

V gene TRBV5-6 combines with J gene TRBJ2-7; D possibly corresponds to TRBD2 (6 bases). The V gene lost 4 bases and the J gene lost 2 bases, with 13 bases spanning the gap. This CDR3 spans 14 amino acids. Per germline, CDR1 SGHDT and CDR2 YYEEEE. CDR3 in amino acids: CASSAAGRTYEQYF. The DNA for the CDR3 is TGTGCCAGCAGCGCGGCGGGACGGACCTACGAGCAGTACTTC.

The chain combines TRBV19 with TRBJ1-5; no clear D gene. V was pared by 5 bases and J by 2 bases, with 13 bases between. The CDR3 loop spans 15 amino acids. CDR1 LNHDA and CDR2 SQIVND come from the germline V gene (reference sequence). The CDR3 protein is CASSPIWPRNQPQHF. CDR3 DNA: TGTGCCAGTAGTCCTATTTGGCCTCGCAATCAGCCCCAGCATTTT.

The chain carries TRBV6-2 or TRBV6-3 and TRBJ1-2, with D hard to call. With 0 bases removed from V and 14 bases from J, the gap between germline ends came to 19 bases. CDR3 length: 14 residues. Germline loops: CDR1 MNHEY, CDR2 SVGEGT. The CDR3 reads CASSYSARWPVGTF. CDR3 sequence (DNA): TGTGCCAGCAGTTACTCGGCTCGGTGGCCGGTGGGGACCTTC.

The chain uses TRBV2 and TRBJ2-3; 13 nucleotides match TRBD2. The CDR3 is 16 residues long. Germline V gene sequence: CDR1 SNHLY, CDR2 FYNNEI. The V and J ends lost 6 bases and 9 bases, in that order; junction bases with no gene match: 12. In DNA, the CDR3 is TGTGCCAGCAGCGCCTGGGGACTAGCGGGGTATTTAACGCAGTATTTT. Translating gives CASSAWGLAGYLTQYF.

This clone was seen more than once but under ten times. This chain links TRBV19 with TRBJ2-6, with D possibly TRBD1 on 5 matching bases. Trimming stripped 8 bases from V and 3 bases from J, with 14 bases between. The germline V gene encodes CDR1 LNHDA and CDR2 SQIVND (reference sequence). The CDR3 length is 15 residues. CDR3 sequence reads: CASCGQGFGANVLTF. DNA of the CDR3: TGTGCCAGTTGTGGGCAGGGTTTTGGGGCCAACGTCCTGACTTTC.

V usage is TRBV10-3 and J usage is TRBJ1-1; D perhaps matches TRBD1 (6 bases). CDR3 length: 14 amino acids. Deletions cut 10 bases from V and 7 bases from J, with 22 bases between. In germline, CDR1 is ENHRY, CDR2 SYGVKD. CDR3 sequence: CATWNRDKRSEAFF. CDR3 nucleotide sequence: TGTGCCACCTGGAACCGGGACAAAAGAAGTGAAGCTTTCTTT.

V gene TRBV6-5 combines with J gene TRBJ2-5, with 7 nucleotides matching TRBD2. This CDR3 is 12 amino acids long. Per germline, CDR1 MNHEY and CDR2 SVGAGI. V was clipped by 10 bases and J by 9 bases; unmatched bases: 11. CDR3 amino acids: CATKAPAGAQYF. CDR3 DNA: TGTGCCACCAAAGCCCCCGCGGGGGCCCAGTACTTC.

The rearrangement uses TRBV2 and TRBJ2-1; D is unresolved. Germline assignment: CDR1 SNHLY and CDR2 FYNNEI. Trimming left V 6 bases short and J 8 bases short, with 11 bases between. CDR3 length: 12 amino acids. The CDR3 here is CASRNPGDEQFF. CDR3 sequence (DNA): TGTGCCAGCAGGAACCCGGGCGATGAGCAGTTCTTC. Complete variable domain (other parts from reference TRBV2 and TRBJ2-1): EPEVTQTPSHQVTQMGQEVILRCVPISNHLYFYWYRQILGQKVEFLVSFYNNEISEKSEIFDDQFSVERPDGSNFTLKIRSTKLEDSAMYFCASRNPGDEQFFGPGTRLTVL.

The chain couples TRBV24-1 to TRBJ1-5; possibly TRBD1 for D (6 bases). Trimming cost V 4 bases and J 1 base, with 13 bases left between them. Germline CDR1 is KGHDR and CDR2 is SFDVKD. This CDR3 is built from 16 residues. The CDR3 DNA follows: TGTGCCACCAGTGACCCGGGGCAGGGGAGCAATCAGCCCCAGCATTTT. It encodes CATSDPGQGSNQPQHF.

The CDR3 nucleotides read TGTGCCAGCAGCCCTCGAAGGGCCTCTAACTATGGCTACACCTTC. It yields the protein CASSPRRASNYGYTF. The chain employs TRBV3-1 (or the pseudogene TRBV3-2) and TRBJ1-2; D uncertain. The CDR3 has 15 residues. V lost 4 bases and J 0 bases, leaving 12 bases between the germline ends. In germline, CDR1 is LGHDT, CDR2 YNNKEL (reference sequence).

In its sample, this clone was seen once. The chain carries TRBV3-1 (or the pseudogene TRBV3-2) and TRBJ1-5; the match to TRBD1 covers 8 bases. The J segment lost 6 bases and the V segment lost 6 bases, leaving 7 bases of the junction unmatched. Germline values: CDR1 LGHDT, CDR2 YNNKEL (reference sequence). CDR3 length equals 14 residues. The CDR3 DNA is TGTGCCAGCAGACCTAGGGACAGGAGTCAGCCCCAGCATTTT. Amino acids: CASRPRDRSQPQHF.

This chain uses TRBV27 with TRBJ1-5, with TRBD1 identical over 10 bases. V gave up 4 bases and J gave up 2 bases; unmatched junction bases: 8. Germline CDR1 MNHEY, CDR2 SMNVEV (reference sequence). CDR3 size: 17 residues. This CDR3 is CASSSRQGARGNQPQHF. CDR3 DNA sequence: TGTGCCAGCAGTTCAAGACAGGGGGCGCGAGGCAATCAGCCCCAGCATTTT.

V is TRBV27 and J is TRBJ2-2; D possibly corresponds to TRBD1 (6 bases). Deletions cut 6 bases from V and 0 bases from J, with 17 bases between. This CDR3 comprises 17 residues. Germline-derived CDR1 and CDR2 are MNHEY and SMNVEV (reference sequence). The CDR3: CASRLRDTLSNTGELFF. The CDR3 coding sequence is TGTGCCAGCAGATTACGGGACACCCTTTCGAACACCGGGGAGCTGTTTTTT.

In this sample, this clone turned up once. The chain carries TRBV11-3 and TRBJ2-3, with TRBD1 identical over 10 bases. With V trimmed by 0 bases and J by 7 bases, 10 bases remained unmatched. The CDR3 is 17 residues long. Germline CDR1 reads SGHNT; CDR2 reads YENEEA. Here the CDR3 reads CASSLEGQGFRGNTQYF. DNA of the CDR3: TGTGCCAGCAGCTTAGAGGGACAGGGGTTCCGCGGGAATACGCAGTATTTT. The full variable domain, its missing parts supplied by reference TRBV11-3 and TRBJ2-3, is EAGVVQSPRYKIIEKKQPVAFWCNPISGHNTLYWYLQNLGQGPELLIRYENEEAVDDSQLPKDRFSAERLKGVDSTLKIQPAELGDSAVYLCASSLEGQGFRGNTQYFGPGTRLTVL.

CDR3 in amino acids: CASSLGQGVNQPQHF. In DNA, the CDR3 is TGTGCCAGCAGCTTAGGACAGGGGGTCAATCAGCCCCAGCATTTT. The J gene is TRBJ1-5, the V gene TRBV7-6; 9 bases match TRBD1. Germline CDR1 SGHVS, CDR2 FNYEAQ. This CDR3 is built from 15 residues. V was clipped by 1 base and J by 3 bases; unmatched bases: 1.